Shown below are 10 T cell receptor beta chains from a single sample sequenced in a study of cytomegalovirus exposure and HLA in healthy donors (dated by TCRdb to 2016 to 2017). Library preparation employed the immunoSEQ multiplex PCR assay. For the multiplex PCR, a mixture combining 60 forward primers for TCR Vbeta segments and 13 reverse primers for TCR Jbeta segments was used. In its TCRdb copy, this immuneACCESS table keeps in-frame sequences only and misses some clones. Where compared with another copy, unresolved V genes explain less than half of these, and the others have no known cause. Present in this sample are about 190,000 clones, roughly 80% of which were seen just once. The ten largest clones add up to 1.5% to 2% of the sample. Sample: PBMCs. The receptors derive from a woman in her 50s in good health and CMV-seronegative.

The chain is built from TRBV28 and TRBJ2-2, with TRBD1 matching 7 bases. The CDR3 length is 13 residues. Germline V gene lookup returns CDR1 MDHEN and CDR2 SYDVKM. V lost 4 bases and J lost 6; bases outside the gene matches: 2. CDR3 in DNA: TGTGCCAGCAGTTACACAGGGGCCGGGGAGCTGTTTTTT. Its protein is CASSYTGAGELFF.

This sequence joins TRBV2 and TRBJ2-3; a possible D gene is TRBD1 (6 bases). CDR1 SNHLY and CDR2 FYNNEI come from the germline V gene. V was trimmed by 8 bases and J by 3 bases, leaving 9 bases between them. This CDR3 is built from 12 residues. Here the CDR3 DNA reads TGTGCCAGCGGTAGGGGGACAGATACGCAGTATTTT. This gives the protein CASGRGTDTQYF.

On this clone: Compared with germline, one end of the junction differs, possibly owing to a read error. The rearrangement links TRBV6-5 to TRBJ2-7; 8 bases line up with TRBD1. Germline V gene lookup returns CDR1 MNHEY and CDR2 SVGAGI. This CDR3 comprises 15 residues. Here the CDR3 reads CASIPGQGFSDEQYF. The CDR3 DNA reads as TGTGCCAGCATCCCTGGACAGGGATTCTCCGACGAGCAGTACTTC.

This clone showed up just a few times. This rearrangement joins TRBV5-6 to TRBJ1-1, with D maybe TRBD1 (6 bases). This CDR3 is built from 14 residues. Germline V gene lookup returns CDR1 SGHDT and CDR2 YYEEEE. V lost 3 bases and J 1 base, leaving 10 bases between the germline ends. The CDR3 bases are TGTGCCAGCAGCTCGGGACACCGGAACACTGAAGCTTTCTTT. Its translation is CASSSGHRNTEAFF. Looking up the rest from reference TRBV5-6 and TRBJ1-1 gives the full variable domain: DAGVTQSPTHLIKTRGQQVTLRCSPKSGHDTVSWYQQALGQGPQFIFQYYEEEERQRGNFPDRFSGHQFPNYSSELNVNALLLGDSALYLCASSSGHRNTEAFFGQGTRLTVV.

This rearrangement joins TRBV7-2 to TRBJ1-2, with TRBD1 matching 8 bases. With 1 base clipped from V and 4 bases from J, the junction kept 5 bases outside the gene matches. The CDR3 loop spans 15 amino acids. The germline CDR1 and CDR2 sequences are SGHTA and FQGNSA. CDR3 sequence: CASSLETGESYGYTF. Written as DNA, the CDR3 is TGTGCCAGCAGCTTAGAGACAGGGGAGAGCTATGGCTACACCTTC. The full variable domain, completed using reference TRBV7-2 and TRBJ1-2, is GAGVSQSPSNKVTEKGKDVELRCDPISGHTALYWYRQSLGQGLEFLIYFQGNSAPDKSGLPSDRFSAERTGGSVSTLTIQRTQQEDSAVYLCASSLETGESYGYTFGSGTRLTVV.

The gene calls are TRBV4-3 and TRBJ2-5; possibly TRBD1 for D (5 bases). The CDR3 spans 14 residues. The germline gives CDR1 LGHNA, CDR2 YSLEER. The germline V and J ends were trimmed by 1 base and 7 bases, with 13 bases remaining between them. CDR3: CASSQAQRQGTQYF. DNA for the CDR3: TGCGCCAGCAGCCAAGCCCAAAGGCAGGGGACCCAGTACTTC.

The V gene is TRBV10-3, the J gene TRBJ1-2; no definite D call. Germline assignment: CDR1 ENHRY and CDR2 SYGVKD. The V gene lost 6 bases and the J gene lost 4 bases, with 15 bases spanning the gap. The CDR3 is made up of 14 amino acids. In nucleotides, the CDR3 is TGTGCCATCAGCGGAGGAGGGCCCTTCTATGGCTACACCTTC. Residues: CAISGGGPFYGYTF.

The CDR3 sequence: CASSQLGVTQSVDGQYF. DNA of the CDR3: TGCGCCAGCAGCCAACTCGGGGTTACCCAATCAGTCGATGGGCAGTATTTT. The chain uses TRBV4-1 and TRBJ2-3; possibly TRBD2 for D (5 bases). CDR1 and CDR2 from the germline V gene are MGHRA and YSYEKL. Between the trimmed V and J ends, which lost 2 bases and 11 bases, there was a span of 26 bases. The CDR3 is made up of 17 amino acids.

This clone was seen repeatedly, ten times or more. The genes are TRBV6-5 and TRBJ2-7, with 8 bases identical to TRBD1. There are 13 residues in the CDR3. V shed 6 bases and J 3 bases; nucleotides not matched to a gene: 4. The germline CDR1 and CDR2 sequences are MNHEY and SVGAGI. The CDR3 spells CASRRQGNYEQYF. The CDR3 DNA is TGTGCCAGCAGGAGACAGGGGAACTACGAGCAGTACTTC.

V is TRBV12-5 and J is TRBJ1-1; D not certain. Trimming took 3 bases from V and 5 from J, leaving 10 bases between them. CDR1 is LGHNT, CDR2 FRNRAP, per germline. This CDR3 comprises 13 residues. The CDR3 sequence: CASGFSGSTEAFF. The CDR3 DNA reads TGTGCTAGTGGTTTTTCCGGGTCAACTGAAGCTTTCTTT.